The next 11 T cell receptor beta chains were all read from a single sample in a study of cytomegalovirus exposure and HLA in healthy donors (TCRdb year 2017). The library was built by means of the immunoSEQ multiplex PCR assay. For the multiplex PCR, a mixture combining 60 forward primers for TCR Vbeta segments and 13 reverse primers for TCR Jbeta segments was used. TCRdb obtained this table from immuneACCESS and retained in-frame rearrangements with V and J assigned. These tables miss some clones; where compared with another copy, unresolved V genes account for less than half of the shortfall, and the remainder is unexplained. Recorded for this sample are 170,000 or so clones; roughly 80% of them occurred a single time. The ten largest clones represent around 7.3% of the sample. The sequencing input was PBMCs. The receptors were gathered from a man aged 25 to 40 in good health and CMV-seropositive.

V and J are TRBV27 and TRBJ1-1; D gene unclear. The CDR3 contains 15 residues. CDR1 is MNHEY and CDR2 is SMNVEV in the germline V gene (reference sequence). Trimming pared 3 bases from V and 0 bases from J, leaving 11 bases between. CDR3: CASSLGGRVNTEAFF. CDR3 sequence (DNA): TGTGCCAGCAGTTTGGGCGGGCGCGTGAACACTGAAGCTTTCTTT.

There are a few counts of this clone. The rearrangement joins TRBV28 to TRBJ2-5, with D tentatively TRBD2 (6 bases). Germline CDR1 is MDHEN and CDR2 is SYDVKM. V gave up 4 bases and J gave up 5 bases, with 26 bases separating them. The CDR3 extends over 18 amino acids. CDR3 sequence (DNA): TGTGCCAGCAGTTACCCCAGCATACGGCGCGGGACTGGGGAGACCCAGTACTTC. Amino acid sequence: CASSYPSIRRGTGETQYF.

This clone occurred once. The CDR3 bases are TGTGCCAGCAGCTTACCCTCAGGGCCCGCTGAAGCTTTCTTT. This sequence encodes CASSLPSGPAEAFF. The gene calls are TRBV7-2 and TRBJ1-1; perhaps TRBD1 as D (5 bases). CDR1 and CDR2 from the germline V gene are SGHTA and FQGNSA. The V end lost 2 bases, the J end lost 6 bases, and 13 bases lay between the germline ends. This CDR3 is 14 amino acids long.

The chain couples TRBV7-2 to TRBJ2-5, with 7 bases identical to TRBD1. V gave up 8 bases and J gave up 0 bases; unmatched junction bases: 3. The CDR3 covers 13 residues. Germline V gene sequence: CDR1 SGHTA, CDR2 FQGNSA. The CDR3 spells CASEGTDQETQYF. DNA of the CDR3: TGTGCCAGCGAGGGGACAGACCAAGAGACCCAGTACTTC.

For the CDR3, the DNA is TGTGCCAGCAGCCGGAGAGGGGGTTGGGCAGATACGCAGTATTTT. Protein sequence: CASSRRGGWADTQYF. The V gene is TRBV28, the J gene TRBJ2-3; D perhaps matches TRBD1 (6 bases). The germline V gene has CDR1 MDHEN and CDR2 SYDVKM. The V end lost 6 bases, the J end lost 4 bases, and 17 bases lay between the germline ends. The CDR3 runs to 15 residues.

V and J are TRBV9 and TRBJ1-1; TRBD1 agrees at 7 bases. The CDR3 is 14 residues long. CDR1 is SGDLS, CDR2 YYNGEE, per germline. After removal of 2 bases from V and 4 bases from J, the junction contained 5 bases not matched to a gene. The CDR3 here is CASSVSTGSTEAFF. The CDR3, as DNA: TGTGCCAGCAGCGTCTCGACAGGGTCCACTGAAGCTTTCTTT. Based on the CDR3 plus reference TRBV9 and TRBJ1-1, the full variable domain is DSGVTQTPKHLITATGQRVTLRCSPRSGDLSVYWYQQSLDQGLQFLIQYYNGEERAKGNILERFSAQQFPDLHSELNLSSLELGDSALYFCASSVSTGSTEAFFGQGTRLTVV.

CDR3 loop: CASSPVPSAQGANTGELFF. The DNA of the CDR3 is TGTGCCAGCAGCCCTGTTCCTTCGGCACAGGGGGCCAACACCGGGGAGCTGTTTTTT. V and J are TRBV7-9 and TRBJ2-2, with TRBD1 matching 9 bases. The germline V gene has CDR1 SEHNR and CDR2 FQNEAQ (reference sequence). This CDR3 has 19 residues. Trimming took 5 bases from V and 2 from J; bases not matched to a gene: 15.

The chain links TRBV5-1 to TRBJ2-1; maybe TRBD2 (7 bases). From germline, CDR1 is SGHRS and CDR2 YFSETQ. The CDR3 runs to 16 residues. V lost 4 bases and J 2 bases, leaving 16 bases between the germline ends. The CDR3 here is CASSGGGRPAYNEQFF. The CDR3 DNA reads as TGCGCCAGCAGCGGGGGGGGCCGGCCGGCCTACAATGAGCAGTTCTTC.

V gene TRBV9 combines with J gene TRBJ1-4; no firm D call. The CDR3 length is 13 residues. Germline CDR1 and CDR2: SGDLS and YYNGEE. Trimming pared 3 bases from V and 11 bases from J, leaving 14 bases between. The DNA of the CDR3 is TGTGCCAGCAGCGAAGCAGACACGGGGAAACTGTTTTTT. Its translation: CASSEADTGKLFF.

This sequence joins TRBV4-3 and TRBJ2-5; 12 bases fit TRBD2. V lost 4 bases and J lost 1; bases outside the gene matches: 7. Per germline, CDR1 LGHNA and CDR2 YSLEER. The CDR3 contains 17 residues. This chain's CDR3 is CASSPGGLAGLQETQYF. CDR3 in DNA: TGCGCCAGCAGCCCCGGCGGACTAGCGGGGCTCCAAGAGACCCAGTACTTC.

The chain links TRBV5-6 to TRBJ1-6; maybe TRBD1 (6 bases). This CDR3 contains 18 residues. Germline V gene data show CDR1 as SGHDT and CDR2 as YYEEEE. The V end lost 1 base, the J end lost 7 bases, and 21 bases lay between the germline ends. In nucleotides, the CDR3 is TGTGCCAGCAGCTTGTTATCTAGTGCAGGGGCTATGAATTCACCCCTCCACTTT. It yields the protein CASSLLSSAGAMNSPLHF.